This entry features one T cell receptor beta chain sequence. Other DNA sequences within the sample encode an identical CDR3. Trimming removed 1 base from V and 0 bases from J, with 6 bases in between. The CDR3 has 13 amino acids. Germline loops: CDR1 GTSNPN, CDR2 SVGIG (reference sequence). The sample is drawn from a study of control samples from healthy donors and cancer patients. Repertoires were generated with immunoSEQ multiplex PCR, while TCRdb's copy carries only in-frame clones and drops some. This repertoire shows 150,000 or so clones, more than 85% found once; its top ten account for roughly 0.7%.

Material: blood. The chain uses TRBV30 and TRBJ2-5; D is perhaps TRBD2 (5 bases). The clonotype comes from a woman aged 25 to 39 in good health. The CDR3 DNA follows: TGTGCCTGGAGTGCCGGGAACCAAGAGACCCAGTACTTC. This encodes CAWSAGNQETQYF.